Following are 4 T cell receptor beta chains from one sample sequenced in a study of blood T cell repertoires in COVID-19 (TCRdb year 2020). Library method: the immunoSEQ multiplex PCR assay. What TCRdb holds here is the immuneACCESS table cut down to in-frame rearrangements. Part of the clones is not present; checked against another copy, under half of the missing clones reflect an unresolved V gene, and the others are unexplained. This sample lists approximately 270,000 clones; approximately 90% were detected once. Together, the top ten hold about 4% of the sample. The material sequenced was PBMCs or T cells enriched from blood (not recorded which). The source is a woman under 40 with acute COVID-19.

This chain joins TRBV28 and TRBJ2-1, with a weak D call TRBD2 (5 bases). Germline V CDR1 and CDR2: MDHEN, SYDVKM. CDR3 size: 15 residues. The V end was cut by 3 bases, the J end by 7 bases, with 16 bases between. The CDR3 DNA follows: TGTGCCAGCAGTTTTTGGGCGACGGGGAGTAATGAGCAGTTCTTC. Its translation: CASSFWATGSNEQFF. The whole variable domain, remainder taken from reference TRBV28 and TRBJ2-1, is DVKVTQSSRYLVKRTGEKVFLECVQDMDHENMFWYRQDPGLGLRLIYFSYDVKMKEKGDIPEGYSVSREKKERFSLILESASTNQTSMYLCASSFWATGSNEQFFGPGTRLTVL.

The chain combines TRBV29-1 with TRBJ2-7; tentative D call: TRBD2 (6 bases). CDR1 is SQVTM, CDR2 ANQGSEA, per germline. Between the trimmed V and J ends, which lost 7 bases and 1 base, there was a span of 8 bases. The CDR3 sequence is 11 residues long. The CDR3 nucleotides are TGCAGCGCCGGAGGGTCCTACGAGCAGTACTTC. Translating gives CSAGGSYEQYF.

This sequence joins TRBV7-3 and TRBJ2-1; 12 nucleotides align to TRBD2. CDR3 length: 16 amino acids. Germline-derived CDR1 and CDR2 are SGHTA and FQGTGA. The V gene end was trimmed by 5 bases and the J gene end by 8 bases; junction bases not matched to a gene: 10. The chain's CDR3 is CASSALAGGPEYEQFF. In nucleotides, the CDR3 is TGTGCCAGCAGCGCCCTAGCGGGAGGGCCCGAATATGAGCAGTTCTTC.

The rearrangement uses TRBV21-1 and TRBJ2-3; the D call in the table, TRBD1, was not verified against the DNA. TRBV21-1 is annotated as a pseudogene. This CDR3 comprises 19 residues. The CDR3 sequence: CASTKTPTGQLSFTDTQYF. DNA for the CDR3: TGTGCCAGCACCAAAACGCCGACTGGACAGCTTAGTTTCACAGATACGCAGTATTTT.